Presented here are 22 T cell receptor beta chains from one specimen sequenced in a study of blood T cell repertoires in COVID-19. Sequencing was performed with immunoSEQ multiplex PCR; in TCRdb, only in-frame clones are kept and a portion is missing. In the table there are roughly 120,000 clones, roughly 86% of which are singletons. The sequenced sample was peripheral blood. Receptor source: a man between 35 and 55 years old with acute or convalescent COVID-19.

The CDR3 protein is CASSYRDRANSPLHF. The CDR3 region has the DNA TGTGCCAGCAGTTACCGGGACAGGGCTAATTCACCCCTCCACTTT. The chain links TRBV7-8 to TRBJ1-6; the match to TRBD1 covers 9 bases. This CDR3 contains 15 residues. The V gene's germline CDR1 is SGHVS and CDR2 FQNEAQ. V lost 6 bases and J lost 6; bases outside the gene matches: 6.

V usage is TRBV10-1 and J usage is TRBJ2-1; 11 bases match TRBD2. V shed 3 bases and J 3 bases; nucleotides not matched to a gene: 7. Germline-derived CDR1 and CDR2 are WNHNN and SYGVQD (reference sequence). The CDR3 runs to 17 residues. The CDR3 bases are TGCGCCAGCAGTGATAGGGGGCTAGCGGGAGGCTACAATGAGCAGTTCTTC. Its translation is CASSDRGLAGGYNEQFF.

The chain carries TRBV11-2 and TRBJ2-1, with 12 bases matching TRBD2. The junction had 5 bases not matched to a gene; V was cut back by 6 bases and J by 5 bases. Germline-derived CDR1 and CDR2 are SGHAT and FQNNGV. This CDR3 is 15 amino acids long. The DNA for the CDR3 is TGTGCCAGCAGTTTCGGACTAGCGGGAAACAATGAGCAGTTCTTC. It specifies CASSFGLAGNNEQFF. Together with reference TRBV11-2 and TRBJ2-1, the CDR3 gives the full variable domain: EAGVAQSPRYKIIEKRQSVAFWCNPISGHATLYWYQQILGQGPKLLIQFQNNGVVDDSQLPKDRFSAERLKGVDSTLKIQPAKLEDSAVYLCASSFGLAGNNEQFFGPGTRLTVL.

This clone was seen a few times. The CDR3 is CASSELAGEGGELFF. CDR3 coding DNA: TGTGCCAGCAGTGAGCTAGCGGGAGAGGGCGGGGAGCTGTTTTTT. J is TRBJ2-2 and V is TRBV2; 10 bases map to TRBD2. With 3 bases clipped from V and 7 bases from J, the junction kept 5 bases outside the gene matches. CDR1 is SNHLY and CDR2 is FYNNEI in the germline V gene. CDR3 length equals 15 residues. The variable domain in full, completed from reference TRBV2 and TRBJ2-2, reads EPEVTQTPSHQVTQMGQEVILRCVPISNHLYFYWYRQILGQKVEFLVSFYNNEISEKSEIFDDQFSVERPDGSNFTLKIRSTKLEDSAMYFCASSELAGEGGELFFGEGSRLTVL.

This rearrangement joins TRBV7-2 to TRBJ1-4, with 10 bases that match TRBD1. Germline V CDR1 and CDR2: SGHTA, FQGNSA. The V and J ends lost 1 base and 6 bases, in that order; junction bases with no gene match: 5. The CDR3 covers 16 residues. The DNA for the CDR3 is TGTGCCAGCAGCTTAGTAGCCGGGACAGGGGATGAAAAACTGTTTTTT. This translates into CASSLVAGTGDEKLFF.

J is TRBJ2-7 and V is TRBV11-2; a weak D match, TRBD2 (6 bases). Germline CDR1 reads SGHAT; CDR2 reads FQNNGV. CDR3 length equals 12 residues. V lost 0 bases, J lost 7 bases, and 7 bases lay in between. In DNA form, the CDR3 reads TGTGCCAGCAGCTTAGAGGGAGGAGAGCAGTACTTC. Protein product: CASSLEGGEQYF.

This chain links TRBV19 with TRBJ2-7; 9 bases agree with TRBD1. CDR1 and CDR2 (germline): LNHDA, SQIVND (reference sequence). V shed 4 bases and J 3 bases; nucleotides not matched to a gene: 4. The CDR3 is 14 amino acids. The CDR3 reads CASSTQTGGYEQYF. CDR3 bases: TGTGCCAGTAGTACCCAGACAGGGGGCTACGAGCAGTACTTC. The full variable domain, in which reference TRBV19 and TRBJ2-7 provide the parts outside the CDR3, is DGGITQSPKYLFRKEGQNVTLSCEQNLNHDAMYWYRQDPGQGLRLIYYSQIVNDFQKGDIAEGYSVSREKKESFPLTVTSAQKNPTAFYLCASSTQTGGYEQYFGPGTRLTVT.

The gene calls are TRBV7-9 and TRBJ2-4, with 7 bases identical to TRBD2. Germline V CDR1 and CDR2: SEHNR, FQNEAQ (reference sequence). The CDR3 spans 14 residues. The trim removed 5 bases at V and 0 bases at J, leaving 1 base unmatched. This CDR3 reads CASSAGVAKNIQYF. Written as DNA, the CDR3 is TGTGCCAGCAGCGCGGGGGTAGCCAAAAACATTCAGTACTTC.

The CDR3 reads CASSSSRDRVGANVLTF. The CDR3 bases are TGCGCCAGCAGCTCGTCCCGGGACAGGGTTGGGGCCAACGTCCTGACTTTC. The rearrangement uses TRBV5-1 and TRBJ2-6; TRBD1 aligns across 9 bases. V dropped 3 bases and J dropped 3; count of bases not matched to a gene: 7. Germline CDR1 reads SGHRS; CDR2 reads YFSETQ. This CDR3 spans 17 amino acids.

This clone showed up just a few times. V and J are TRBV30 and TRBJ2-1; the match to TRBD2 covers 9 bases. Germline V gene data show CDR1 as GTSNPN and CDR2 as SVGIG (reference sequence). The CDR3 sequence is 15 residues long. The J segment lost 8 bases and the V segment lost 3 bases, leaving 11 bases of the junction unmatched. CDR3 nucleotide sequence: TGTGCCTGGAGACTCGCGGGAGGGCGTGCGGATGAGCAGTTCTTC. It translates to CAWRLAGGRADEQFF.

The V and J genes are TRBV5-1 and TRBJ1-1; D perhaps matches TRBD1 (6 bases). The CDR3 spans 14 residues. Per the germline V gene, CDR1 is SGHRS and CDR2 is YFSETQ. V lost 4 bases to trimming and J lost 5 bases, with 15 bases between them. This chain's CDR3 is CASSELGGRTEAFF. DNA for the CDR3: TGCGCCAGCAGCGAACTCGGGGGGCGGACTGAAGCTTTCTTT. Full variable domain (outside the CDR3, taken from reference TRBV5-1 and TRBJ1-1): KAGVTQTPRYLIKTRGQQVTLSCSPISGHRSVSWYQQTPGQGLQFLFEYFSETQRNKGNFPGRFSGRQFSNSRSEMNVSTLELGDSALYLCASSELGGRTEAFFGQGTRLTVV.

The CDR3 DNA is TGTGCCACCGGTTCGATCGAGCAGTACTTC. It encodes CATGSIEQYF. V is TRBV19 and J is TRBJ2-7, with D uncertain. Trimming cost V 10 bases and J 6 bases, with 10 bases left between them. Germline CDR1 is LNHDA and CDR2 is SQIVND (reference sequence). The CDR3 is 10 residues long.

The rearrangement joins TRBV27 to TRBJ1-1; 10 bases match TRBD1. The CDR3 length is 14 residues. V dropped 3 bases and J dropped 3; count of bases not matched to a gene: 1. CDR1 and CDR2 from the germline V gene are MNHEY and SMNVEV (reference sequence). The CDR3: CASSLTGGHTEAFF. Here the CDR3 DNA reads TGTGCCAGCAGTTTGACAGGGGGCCACACTGAAGCTTTCTTT.

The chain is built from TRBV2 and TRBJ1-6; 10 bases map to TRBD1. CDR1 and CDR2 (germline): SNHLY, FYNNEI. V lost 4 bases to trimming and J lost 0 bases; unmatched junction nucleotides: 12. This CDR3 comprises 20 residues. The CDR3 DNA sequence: TGTGCCAGCAGTGTTACGCCGGGACAGGGGACTAGCTCCTATAATTCACCCCTCCACTTT. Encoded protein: CASSVTPGQGTSSYNSPLHF.

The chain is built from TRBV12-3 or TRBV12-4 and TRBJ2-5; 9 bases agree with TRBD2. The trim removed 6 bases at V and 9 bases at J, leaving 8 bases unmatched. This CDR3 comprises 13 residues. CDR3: CASSRGRAGAQYF. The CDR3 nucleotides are TGTGCCAGCAGCCGCGGGAGGGCGGGGGCCCAGTACTTC.

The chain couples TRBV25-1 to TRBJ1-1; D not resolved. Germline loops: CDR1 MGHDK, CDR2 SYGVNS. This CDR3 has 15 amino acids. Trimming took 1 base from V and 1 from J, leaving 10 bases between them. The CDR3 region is CASSESGRPNTEAFF. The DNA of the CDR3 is TGTGCCAGCAGTGAATCAGGCAGGCCGAACACTGAAGCTTTCTTT. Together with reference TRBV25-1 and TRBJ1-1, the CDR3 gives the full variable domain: EADIYQTPRYLVIGTGKKITLECSQTMGHDKMYWYQQDPGMELHLIHYSYGVNSTEKGDLSSESTVSRIRTEHFPLTLESARPSHTSQYLCASSESGRPNTEAFFGQGTRLTVV.

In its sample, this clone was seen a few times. CDR3: CASSYGTGGGYTF. The CDR3 DNA reads TGTGCCAGCAGTTACGGGACAGGGGGAGGCTACACCTTC. The chain recombines TRBV6-5 with TRBJ1-2, with 11 nucleotides matching TRBD1. The ends lost 2 bases at V and 8 bases at J; junction bases unmatched: 1. CDR3 length: 13 amino acids. Germline lookup yields CDR1 MNHEY and CDR2 SVGAGI.

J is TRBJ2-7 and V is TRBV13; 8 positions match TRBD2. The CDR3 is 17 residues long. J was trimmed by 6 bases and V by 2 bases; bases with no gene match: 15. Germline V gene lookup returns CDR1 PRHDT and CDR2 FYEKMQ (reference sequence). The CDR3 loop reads CASSLYSGGISAPEQYF. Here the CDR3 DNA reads TGTGCCAGCAGCTTATATTCGGGAGGGATTTCAGCACCCGAGCAGTACTTC.

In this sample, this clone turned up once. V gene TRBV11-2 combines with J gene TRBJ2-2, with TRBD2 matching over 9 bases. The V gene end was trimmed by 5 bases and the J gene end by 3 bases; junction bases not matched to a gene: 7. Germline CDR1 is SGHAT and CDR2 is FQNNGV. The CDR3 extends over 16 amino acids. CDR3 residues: CASSQGLALYTGELFF. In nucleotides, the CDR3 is TGTGCCAGCAGCCAAGGACTAGCGTTGTACACCGGGGAGCTGTTTTTT.

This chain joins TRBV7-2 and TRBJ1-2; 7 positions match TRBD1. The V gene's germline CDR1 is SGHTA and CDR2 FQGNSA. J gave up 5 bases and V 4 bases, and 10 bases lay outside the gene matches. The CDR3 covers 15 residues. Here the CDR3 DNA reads TGTGCCAGCAGCTCCGGGACAGATCCTTGGTATGGCTACACCTTC. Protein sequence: CASSSGTDPWYGYTF.

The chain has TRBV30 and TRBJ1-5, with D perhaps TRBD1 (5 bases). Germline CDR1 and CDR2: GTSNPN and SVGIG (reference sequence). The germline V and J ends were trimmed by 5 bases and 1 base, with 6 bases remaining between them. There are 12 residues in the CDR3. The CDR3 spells CAWGGSNQPQHF. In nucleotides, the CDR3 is TGTGCCTGGGGGGGGAGCAATCAGCCCCAGCATTTT. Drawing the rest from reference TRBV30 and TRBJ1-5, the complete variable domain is SQTIHQWPATLVQPVGSPLSLECTVEGTSNPNLYWYRQAAGRGLQLLFYSVGIGQISSEVPQNLSASRPQDRQFILSSKKLLLSDSGFYLCAWGGSNQPQHFGDGTRLSIL.

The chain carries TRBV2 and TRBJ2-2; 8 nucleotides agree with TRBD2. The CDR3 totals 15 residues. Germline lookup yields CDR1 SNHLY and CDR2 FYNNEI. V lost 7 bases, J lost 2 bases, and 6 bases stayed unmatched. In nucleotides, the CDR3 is TGTGCCAGCACCGGAACTAGCGGCAACACCGGGGAGCTGTTTTTT. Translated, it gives CASTGTSGNTGELFF.